Detailed here is one T cell receptor (beta chain). It lacks a known antigen. Base qualities were left out, and no much larger clone turns up one base away. Collaborating institutions collected whole blood in K2EDTA tubes following their own protocols. For TCRbeta analysis, collaborator samples were shipped as frozen whole blood, as isolated PBMCs, or as DNA extracted from either sample type. From the cysteine up to the phenylalanine, the CDR3 has a length of 15 residues. Just CDR3 DNA is preserved here, 45 bases in frame from base 1. CDR1 and CDR2 are drawn from the germline V gene (reference sequence): LNHDA, SQIVND. V loses 6 bases at its end and J loses 6 bases; junction bases beyond the gene matches: 7. This record comes from a study of blood T cell repertoires in COVID-19 (TCRdb year 2020). Concerning the study at large: Collaborator samples came from the United States, Italy and Spain and covered acute and convalescent phases of COVID-19. The sample metadata nearly always contained a de-identified subject ID, COVID-19 status, age in years and sex. The repertoires were released in a freely available public database intended as a resource for research on the immune response to SARS-CoV-2. Subjects who had been exposed to COVID-19, were actively infected with it, or had recovered from it provided the deeply sampled blood TCRbeta repertoires that made up the dataset. Where available, HLA class I and class II types were taken from metadata supplied by the sample provider and were not determined by assay-based typing. Samples came from the ongoing ImmuneRACE study (first 160 participants) plus 1,254 subjects from 6 global collaborators. The material from the prospective study consisted of cDNA or gDNA derived from T cells, B-cell-depleted T cells, or PBMCs.

TCRbeta CDR3 regions were amplified from genomic DNA by means of the immunoSEQ Assay, a bias-controlled multiplex PCR. The authors processed their data as follows. The number of nucleated cells in each sample was estimated from the amplification of reference gene primers within the assay. To quantify the absolute abundance of each unique TCRbeta CDR3 rearrangement, sequence reads were collapsed and filtered. Productive Simpson clonality was computed per sample as the square root of Simpson's diversity index over productive rearrangements. The immuneACCESS repertoire file appears here via TCRdb, limited to in-frame rearrangements. These files lack a portion of the clones; in checked studies, under half of the deficit traces to unresolved V genes, and the cause of the others is not known. D and trimming come from the DNA, and the V and J calls and clone size come from that table. The sample has about 80,000 clones on record, around 88% of them singletons. The top ten constitute over 30% of the sample.

What the study reported, not specific to this receptor: The amount of clinical and demographic metadata varied by source and participant and was provided uncurated.

The clonotype comes from a man aged 80 or over with active or convalescent COVID-19. The chain uses TRBV19 and TRBJ1-4, with 10 bases aligning to TRBD1. Input material: peripheral blood. Read as DNA, the sequence is TGTGCCAGTAGGAGGGACAGGGGCTTTGATGAAAAACTGTTTTTT. Its translation reads: CASRRDRGFDEKLFF.